This T cell receptor (beta chain) was identified in a study of blood T cell repertoires in COVID-19. Whole-study context: Specimens from acute and convalescent COVID-19 originated in the United States, Italy and Spain. Sample material is recorded as cDNA or gDNA derived from T cells, B-cell-depleted T cells, or PBMCs.

Germline V gene lookup returns CDR1 SNHLY and CDR2 FYNNEI. V lost 2 bases to trimming and J lost 6 bases, with 17 bases between them. CDR3 length: 15 amino acids. In the source study's methods: For nucleated cells, counts were estimated from reference gene primer amplification. Sequencing was performed with immunoSEQ multiplex PCR; in TCRdb, only in-frame clones are kept and a portion is missing. V, J and clone size were drawn from that table, and D and trimming were deduced from the DNA. The repertoire includes about 280,000 clones, around 88% of them detected once, and approximately 2.2% sits in the top ten.

This TCR was sampled from a woman aged 25 to 45 who had recovered from COVID-19. The chain employs TRBV2 and TRBJ2-7; possible D gene TRBD1, 6 bases. Sequencing was performed on peripheral blood. The DNA for the CDR3 is TGTGCCAGCAGTGAATGGGGCAGGGGAGAAGGCGAGCAGTACTTC. This encodes CASSEWGRGEGEQYF. The whole variable domain, filled in from reference TRBV2 and TRBJ2-7, reads EPEVTQTPSHQVTQMGQEVILRCVPISNHLYFYWYRQILGQKVEFLVSFYNNEISEKSEIFDDQFSVERPDGSNFTLKIRSTKLEDSAMYFCASSEWGRGEGEQYFGPGTRLTVT.